These 18 T cell receptor beta chains were sequenced from one sample in a study of shared clonotypes between healthy human individuals. Sequenced by immunoSEQ multiplex PCR; TCRdb stores in-frame clones only, minus some. The sample yields some 1.5 million clones, roughly 96% seen once. The sequenced sample was naive CD4+ T cells sorted from blood. The subset: CD45RA+ positively selected. These receptors were collected from a young man in good health.

As regards this clone: In the same sample, other DNA sequences code for this CDR3. The CDR3 sequence: CASSLGPSSGNTIYF. The DNA for the CDR3 is TGTGCCAGCAGCTTAGGTCCCAGCTCTGGAAACACCATATATTTT. The chain links TRBV7-6 to TRBJ1-3; D ambiguous. The CDR3 covers 15 residues. V lost 1 base, J lost 0 bases, and 7 bases lay in between. CDR1 and CDR2 from the germline V gene are SGHVS and FNYEAQ.

The V call is TRBV9, the J call TRBJ2-7; perhaps TRBD2 as D (6 bases). Germline V gene lookup returns CDR1 SGDLS and CDR2 YYNGEE. The CDR3 is 16 residues long. The V gene lost 3 bases and the J gene lost 2 bases, with 18 bases spanning the gap. The CDR3 DNA follows: TGTGCCAGCAGCGCGGGAGCCGGGACGTCGACCTACGAGCAGTACTTC. This gives the protein CASSAGAGTSTYEQYF.

The CDR3 coding sequence is TGTGCCAGCAGTGATCTTTACGATGAAAAACTGTTTTTT. Amino acid sequence: CASSDLYDEKLFF. The chain has TRBV25-1 and TRBJ1-4; D is unresolved. Germline V gives CDR1 MGHDK, CDR2 SYGVNS. The CDR3 totals 13 residues. The germline V and J ends were trimmed by 3 bases and 6 bases, with 8 bases remaining between them. Combining the CDR3 with reference TRBV25-1 and TRBJ1-4 gives the whole variable domain EADIYQTPRYLVIGTGKKITLECSQTMGHDKMYWYQQDPGMELHLIHYSYGVNSTEKGDLSSESTVSRIRTEHFPLTLESARPSHTSQYLCASSDLYDEKLFFGSGTQLSVL.

The rearrangement joins TRBV27 to TRBJ2-7; 10 bases are a match to TRBD1. This CDR3 region has 13 residues. Germline V CDR1 and CDR2: MNHEY, SMNVEV (reference sequence). J was trimmed by 7 bases and V by 3 bases; bases with no gene match: 3. Written as DNA, the CDR3 is TGTGCCAGCAGTTTTGACAGGGGGCTTGAGCAGTACTTC. This codes for CASSFDRGLEQYF.

The J gene is TRBJ1-4, the V gene TRBV5-4; D call uncertain. Trimming pared 2 bases from V and 5 bases from J, leaving 7 bases between. The germline V gene encodes CDR1 SGHNT and CDR2 YYREEE (reference sequence). The CDR3 has 13 amino acids. The CDR3, as DNA: TGTGCCAGCAGCTTAGGACCCAATGAAAAACTGTTTTTT. Encoded protein: CASSLGPNEKLFF.

The chain combines TRBV11-3 with TRBJ2-5; D might be TRBD1 (5 bases). V lost 3 bases, J lost 2 bases, and 16 bases lay in between. This CDR3 region has 16 residues. CDR1 is SGHNT and CDR2 is YENEEA in the germline V gene. CDR3 sequence: CASSLTAKLGQETQYF. The CDR3 coding sequence is TGTGCCAGCAGCTTGACAGCAAAGCTAGGACAAGAGACCCAGTACTTC.

Details on this clone: The sample carries other DNA sequences with the same CDR3. This chain uses TRBV7-9 with TRBJ2-2; no definite D call. The CDR3 spans 14 residues. Looked up from germline, CDR1 is SEHNR and CDR2 is FQNEAQ (reference sequence). Trimming cost V 1 base and J 2 bases, with 5 bases left between them. As DNA, the CDR3 is TGTGCCAGCAGCTTAGACACTAACACCGGGGAGCTGTTTTTT. It specifies CASSLDTNTGELFF.

V gene TRBV28 combines with J gene TRBJ2-5; possibly TRBD1 or TRBD2 for D (5 bases each). The CDR3 extends over 15 amino acids. V lost 5 bases to trimming and J lost 6 bases, with 19 bases between them. Germline CDR1 reads MDHEN; CDR2 reads SYDVKM. The CDR3 coding sequence is TGTGCCAGCAGTCAATGGGCCGAGGGGACGCAGACCCAGTACTTC. Its protein product is CASSQWAEGTQTQYF.

V gene TRBV14 combines with J gene TRBJ1-1; perhaps TRBD1 as D (6 bases). V gave up 0 bases and J gave up 0 bases, with 11 bases separating them. Per the germline V gene, CDR1 is SGHDN and CDR2 is FVKESK. The CDR3 is 16 amino acids. CDR3 loop: CASSQDWGQMNTEAFF. For the CDR3, the DNA is TGTGCCAGCAGCCAAGATTGGGGACAAATGAACACTGAAGCTTTCTTT.

This rearrangement joins TRBV5-1 to TRBJ1-2; the match to TRBD1 covers 9 bases. V lost 3 bases, J lost 5 bases, and 11 bases stayed unmatched. Germline loops: CDR1 SGHRS, CDR2 YFSETQ. CDR3 size: 16 residues. In nucleotides, the CDR3 is TGCGCCAGCAGCTGGGATATTCGGACAGGGGTTTATGGCTACACCTTC. It yields the protein CASSWDIRTGVYGYTF.

This chain uses TRBV5-4 with TRBJ2-3; D is possibly TRBD1 or TRBD2 (6 bases each). The germline V and J ends were trimmed by 6 bases and 0 bases, with 14 bases remaining between them. Germline V gives CDR1 SGHNT, CDR2 YYREEE (reference sequence). This CDR3 has 15 amino acids. For the CDR3, the DNA is TGTGCCAGCAACCCGGGGGCGGCTAGCACAGATACGCAGTATTTT. It specifies CASNPGAASTDTQYF.

This rearrangement joins TRBV18 to TRBJ2-5; D unresolved. Germline CDR1 KGHSH, CDR2 LQKENI. Trimming cost V 3 bases and J 5 bases, with 13 bases left between them. This CDR3 spans 14 amino acids. CDR3 nucleotides: TGTGCCAGCTCACCGCTCGACTCCGTTGAGACCCAGTACTTC. It encodes CASSPLDSVETQYF.

V usage is TRBV10-3 and J usage is TRBJ1-2; D is undetermined. The V and J ends lost 4 bases and 8 bases respectively, with 20 bases between them. The CDR3 is made up of 15 amino acids. Germline CDR1 reads ENHRY; CDR2 reads SYGVKD. Here the CDR3 DNA reads TGTGCCATCAGTGGGACCAAAGGACTGGCTGAGGGCTACACCTTC. Residues: CAISGTKGLAEGYTF.

The chain employs TRBV5-6 and TRBJ2-2; no reliable D call. The CDR3 extends over 16 amino acids. With 8 bases removed from V and 0 bases from J, the gap between germline ends came to 17 bases. The germline CDR1 and CDR2 sequences are SGHDT and YYEEEE. The CDR3 DNA follows: TGTGCCAGTGCCCCGGGCGTAGAGCCGAACACCGGGGAGCTGTTTTTT. This gives the protein CASAPGVEPNTGELFF. Variable domain in full (rest from reference TRBV5-6 and TRBJ2-2): DAGVTQSPTHLIKTRGQQVTLRCSPKSGHDTVSWYQQALGQGPQFIFQYYEEEERQRGNFPDRFSGHQFPNYSSELNVNALLLGDSALYLCASAPGVEPNTGELFFGEGSRLTVL.

The rearrangement uses TRBV2 and TRBJ1-1, with a tentative D call TRBD1 (5 bases). The CDR3 length is 14 residues. Germline CDR1 reads SNHLY; CDR2 reads FYNNEI. Trimming took 6 bases from V and 0 from J, leaving 11 bases between them. Here the CDR3 reads CASRYDRLNTEAFF. DNA of the CDR3: TGTGCCAGCAGGTACGACAGACTGAACACTGAAGCTTTCTTT.

This chain uses TRBV27 with TRBJ2-7; TRBD2 matches 12 bases. Germline assignment: CDR1 MNHEY and CDR2 SMNVEV (reference sequence). With V trimmed by 5 bases and J by 2 bases, 4 bases remained unmatched. This CDR3 has 15 amino acids. The chain's CDR3 is CASSRWTSGTYEQYF. The CDR3 region has the DNA TGTGCCAGCAGTCGATGGACTAGCGGGACCTACGAGCAGTACTTC.

In regard to this clone: Other nucleotide sequences from this sample produce the same CDR3. The chain carries TRBV6-5 and TRBJ2-7; 10 positions agree with TRBD2. The CDR3 has 16 residues. Losses at the gene ends were 0 bases for V and 2 bases for J; bases not matched to a gene: 4. The V gene's germline CDR1 is MNHEY and CDR2 SVGAGI. The DNA of the CDR3 is TGTGCCAGCAGTTACTCAGCTAGCGGGAGCCCCTACGAGCAGTACTTC. Encoded protein: CASSYSASGSPYEQYF.

The CDR3 nucleotides are TGTGCCAGCAGCTTAGCCTGGGACGTTGAGCAGTACTTC. Protein product: CASSLAWDVEQYF. V is TRBV7-2 and J is TRBJ2-7, with D perhaps matching TRBD1 or TRBD2 (5 bases each). This CDR3 contains 13 residues. Germline assignment: CDR1 SGHTA and CDR2 FQGNSA. V was clipped by 0 bases and J by 7 bases, with 10 bases between them.